Below, one TCR beta chain is given with its context. Its antigen remains unknown. The data stem from a study of Graves' ophthalmopathy and Graves' hyperthyroidism. The study recruited hyperthyroidism patients aged 18 to 65 who were newly diagnosed, under 2 months' duration. V was pared by 4 bases and J by 8 bases, with 15 bases between. CDR1 is SGHRS and CDR2 is YFSETQ in the germline V gene. The CDR3 loop spans 13 amino acids. General observations from the study: Among thyroid clonotypes expanded above 0.001 frequency, most also appeared in blood.

RNA transcripts were the template, and TCR beta CDR3 regions were amplified from them. An initial RT-PCR round employing HTBI primers preceded a second-round multiplex PCR. Each CDR3 protein is one row after TCRdb ran MiXCR on the multiplex PCR reads. The sample yields 350,000 to 450,000 distinct CDR3 sequences, roughly 20% seen once. The sequence came from a young woman with stable Graves' hyperthyroidism. What was sequenced was peripheral blood. The chain combines TRBV5-1 with TRBJ1-2, with D possibly TRBD1 on 5 matching bases. CDR3 sequence reads: CASSLDRISGYTF. CDR3 sequence (DNA): TGCGCCAGCAGCCTTGACAGAATAAGCGGCTACACCTTC.